Presented here are 31 T cell receptor beta chains from one specimen sequenced in a study of radiation and T cells in renal cell carcinoma. Time point indicated: blood 2 weeks post-SBRT. Treatment reported: 15 Gy SBRT to primary tumor, nephrectomy 4 weeks later. Measured with immunoSEQ multiplex PCR; TCRdb has only the in-frame clones, and not every one. The table includes some 120,000 clones, approximately 78% detected once. This specimen was blood, taken from a patient whose treatment included radiotherapy and nephrectomy. These receptors all stem from a woman in her sixties with renal cell carcinoma.

A single count supports this clone. This sequence joins TRBV7-9 and TRBJ1-2, with D tentatively TRBD1 (6 bases). The CDR3 totals 15 residues. V was shortened by 1 base and J by 2 bases, with 11 bases between the two germline ends. Germline loops: CDR1 SEHNR, CDR2 FQNEAQ (reference sequence). Written as DNA, the CDR3 is TGTGCCAGCAGCTTAGGGGTAGGGGGGAACTATGGCTACACCTTC. Amino acid sequence: CASSLGVGGNYGYTF.

This clone has a handful of counts. The chain employs TRBV6-1 and TRBJ1-1; D uncertain. V was pared by 4 bases and J by 0 bases, with 6 bases between. There are 13 residues in the CDR3. Germline assignment: CDR1 MNHNS and CDR2 SASEGT. CDR3: CASSVTMNTEAFF. Here the CDR3 DNA reads TGTGCCAGCAGTGTAACTATGAACACTGAAGCTTTCTTT.

The chain joins TRBV11-2 to TRBJ1-2; no firm D call. The CDR3 runs 13 residues. Germline V gene sequence: CDR1 SGHAT, CDR2 FQNNGV. V lost 1 base to trimming and J lost 11 bases, with 14 bases between them. The CDR3 DNA reads TGTGCCAGCAGCTTAGGTTCGACCAGGAAATACACCTTC. Its protein is CASSLGSTRKYTF.

V and J are TRBV6-5 and TRBJ2-7, with D maybe TRBD1 (6 bases). V lost 4 bases and J lost 2, with 15 bases in between. Per the germline V gene, CDR1 is MNHEY and CDR2 is SVGAGI. The CDR3 is made up of 15 amino acids. The CDR3 protein is CASSSTPGHPYEQYF. CDR3 DNA: TGTGCCAGCAGTTCAACACCGGGACACCCCTACGAGCAGTACTTC.

The gene calls are TRBV2 and TRBJ1-1; a weak D match, TRBD1 (5 bases). V was clipped by 9 bases and J by 2 bases, with 16 bases between them. Germline CDR1 and CDR2: SNHLY and FYNNEI. CDR3 length equals 14 residues. The CDR3 loop is CASKTDSPNTEAFF. The CDR3 nucleotides are TGTGCCAGTAAAACCGACAGCCCCAACACTGAAGCTTTCTTT.

The chain couples TRBV5-1 to TRBJ2-2; 9 nucleotides line up with TRBD2. Germline values: CDR1 SGHRS, CDR2 YFSETQ. The V and J ends lost 2 bases and 4 bases, in that order; junction bases with no gene match: 12. The CDR3 covers 18 residues. Here the CDR3 DNA reads TGCGCCAGCAGCTTAGGCGGGGGGGCATTGAGGACCACCGGGGAGCTGTTTTTT. Its protein is CASSLGGGALRTTGELFF.

J is TRBJ1-4 and V is TRBV7-9, with D maybe TRBD1 (5 bases). The CDR3 has 19 residues. Germline CDR1 SEHNR, CDR2 FQNEAQ (reference sequence). V was cut by 5 bases and J by 0 bases, with 22 bases left in between. DNA for the CDR3: TGTGCCAGCAGCCCCCGCGAGCCACAGGTGTTCGCAACTAATGAAAAACTGTTTTTT. It specifies CASSPREPQVFATNEKLFF.

The CDR3 bases are TGTGCCAGCAGACCAGGACTAGTCACAGATACGCAGTATTTT. Its translation: CASRPGLVTDTQYF. This rearrangement joins TRBV5-6 to TRBJ2-3; 7 bases line up with TRBD2. CDR1 is SGHDT, CDR2 YYEEEE, per germline. There are 14 residues in the CDR3. The J segment lost 2 bases and the V segment lost 5 bases, leaving 5 bases of the junction unmatched.

The CDR3 bases are TGTGCCAGCAGTTACGAAACTGCCTCCAGGGCTATCCACTTT. Protein product: CASSYETASRAIHF. The chain combines TRBV6-6 with TRBJ1-6, with a possible D match to TRBD1 (5 bases). There are 14 residues in the CDR3. Trimming cost V 2 bases and J 17 bases, with 19 bases left between them. Looked up from germline, CDR1 is MNHNY and CDR2 is SVGAGI (reference sequence).

The chain employs TRBV29-1 and TRBJ2-1; no definite D call. The CDR3 runs 13 residues. The germline gives CDR1 SQVTM, CDR2 ANQGSEA. Trimming left V 1 base short and J 5 bases short, with 9 bases between. This CDR3 reads CSVEVRQDNEQFF. CDR3 in DNA: TGCAGCGTTGAAGTCCGCCAGGACAATGAGCAGTTCTTC.

The chain couples TRBV6-6 to TRBJ2-7, with 8 positions matching TRBD1. CDR1 MNHNY and CDR2 SVGAGI come from the germline V gene (reference sequence). There are 14 residues in the CDR3. With 5 bases clipped from V and 5 bases from J, the junction kept 8 bases outside the gene matches. The CDR3 sequence is CASSLGQDRHEQYF. The CDR3 bases are TGTGCCAGCAGTCTGGGACAGGATCGACACGAGCAGTACTTC.

The chain has TRBV6-5 and TRBJ1-3; 7 nucleotides line up with TRBD1. The trim removed 5 bases at V and 4 bases at J, leaving 5 bases unmatched. CDR1 is MNHEY, CDR2 SVGAGI, per germline. The CDR3 sequence is 14 residues long. In DNA, the CDR3 is TGTGCCAGCAGTCGTGGGACAGCGGGAAACACCATATATTTT. It translates to CASSRGTAGNTIYF.

The rearrangement uses TRBV7-2 and TRBJ1-4; D gene ambiguous. The V end was cut by 6 bases, the J end by 0 bases, with 11 bases between. Looked up from germline, CDR1 is SGHTA and CDR2 is FQGNSA. CDR3 size: 15 residues. The CDR3 nucleotides are TGTGCCAGCAGGCCCTTCCGTGCAACTAATGAAAAACTGTTTTTT. This encodes CASRPFRATNEKLFF.

This sequence joins TRBV27 and TRBJ1-5; 9 nucleotides match TRBD1. Germline V gives CDR1 MNHEY, CDR2 SMNVEV (reference sequence). This CDR3 has 15 amino acids. With 5 bases clipped from V and 3 bases from J, the junction kept 5 bases outside the gene matches. The CDR3 DNA sequence: TGTGCCAGCAGTCCTGGACAGGGGTTCAATCAGCCCCAGCATTTT. It is translated as CASSPGQGFNQPQHF.

The chain employs TRBV6-5 and TRBJ2-1; no firm D call. The CDR3 has 13 residues. The V end lost 5 bases, the J end lost 0 bases, and 5 bases lay between the germline ends. Germline V gives CDR1 MNHEY, CDR2 SVGAGI. In DNA, the CDR3 is TGTGCCAGCAGTAAATTCTCCTACAATGAGCAGTTCTTC. This translates into CASSKFSYNEQFF.

This chain links TRBV7-2 with TRBJ2-1; D call uncertain. CDR1 and CDR2 from the germline V gene are SGHTA and FQGNSA. V was trimmed by 7 bases and J by 7 bases, leaving 14 bases between them. The CDR3 loop spans 13 amino acids. The CDR3 region has the DNA TGTGCCAGCACCTCGGGTGGTCGGAATGAGCAGTTCTTC. Encoded protein: CASTSGGRNEQFF.

The rearrangement uses TRBV2 and TRBJ1-2; no clear D. Germline CDR1 is SNHLY and CDR2 is FYNNEI. V dropped 2 bases and J dropped 8 bases, with 18 bases sitting between them. This CDR3 contains 15 residues. This CDR3 reads CASSELRLRALGYTF. In nucleotides, the CDR3 is TGTGCCAGCAGTGAACTTCGTTTGCGGGCGCTCGGCTACACCTTC.

The chain couples TRBV7-6 to TRBJ1-5; a weak D match, TRBD1 (5 bases). V was trimmed by 5 bases and J by 5 bases, leaving 13 bases between them. CDR1 and CDR2 (germline): SGHVS, FNYEAQ. The CDR3 is made up of 14 amino acids. This chain's CDR3 is CASSPRGGDQPQHF. As DNA, the CDR3 is TGTGCCAGCAGCCCCCGGGGGGGGGATCAGCCCCAGCATTTT.

This chain uses TRBV6-5 with TRBJ1-1, with D unresolved. From germline, CDR1 is MNHEY and CDR2 SVGAGI. V lost 0 bases and J 1 base, leaving 12 bases between the germline ends. This CDR3 contains 16 residues. The CDR3, as DNA: TGTGCCAGCAGTTACTCACCGGCAGCCACGAACACTGAAGCTTTCTTT. As protein: CASSYSPAATNTEAFF.

This clone was counted a single time. The J gene is TRBJ1-4, the V gene TRBV5-1, with TRBD1 identical over 7 bases. Germline values: CDR1 SGHRS, CDR2 YFSETQ. V shed 4 bases and J 0 bases; nucleotides not matched to a gene: 3. There are 15 residues in the CDR3. For the CDR3, the DNA is TGCGCCAGCAGCGGACAGGCAGCAACTAATGAAAAACTGTTTTTT. Encoded protein: CASSGQAATNEKLFF.

This CDR3 is CAISELTRGEQYF. The CDR3 DNA follows: TGTGCCATCAGTGAGTTGACTAGGGGCGAGCAGTACTTC. The chain combines TRBV10-3 with TRBJ2-7, with D possibly being TRBD2 (6 bases). Trimming removed 1 base at V and 6 bases at J, with 10 bases between. The CDR3 is 13 amino acids. Germline-derived CDR1 and CDR2 are ENHRY and SYGVKD.

This clone was detected many times. V is TRBV6-4 and J is TRBJ2-1; TRBD2 matches 10 bases. The CDR3 loop spans 15 amino acids. The junction had 12 bases not matched to a gene; V was cut back by 6 bases and J by 10 bases. Germline-derived CDR1 and CDR2 are MRHNA and SNTAGT. The CDR3 loop reads CASSPGAGGLEEQFF. Written as DNA, the CDR3 is TGTGCCAGCAGCCCGGGAGCGGGGGGGCTTGAGGAGCAGTTCTTC.

The V gene is TRBV4-2, the J gene TRBJ2-7; D possibly corresponds to TRBD2 (5 bases). Germline V gene lookup returns CDR1 LGHNA and CDR2 YNFKEQ. V was shortened by 0 bases and J by 3 bases, with 9 bases between the two germline ends. This CDR3 is built from 14 residues. In nucleotides, the CDR3 is TGTGCCAGCAGCCAAGATGAGGGTTTCTACGAGCAGTACTTC. Translated: CASSQDEGFYEQYF.

This rearrangement joins TRBV7-3 to TRBJ2-5; tentative D call: TRBD1 (6 bases). The CDR3 extends over 14 amino acids. In germline, CDR1 is SGHTA, CDR2 FQGTGA. The V and J ends lost 5 bases and 0 bases respectively, with 10 bases between them. Here the CDR3 reads CASSARDNQETQYF. CDR3 sequence (DNA): TGTGCCAGCAGCGCCCGGGACAACCAAGAGACCCAGTACTTC.

This chain joins TRBV11-2 and TRBJ1-1; 9 nucleotides agree with TRBD1. Germline assignment: CDR1 SGHAT and CDR2 FQNNGV. The V and J ends lost 1 base and 7 bases, in that order; junction bases with no gene match: 7. The length of the CDR3 is 15 residues. The CDR3 loop reads CASSLAHRGRIEAFF. CDR3 sequence (DNA): TGTGCCAGCAGCTTAGCGCACAGGGGGCGAATTGAAGCTTTCTTT.

In this sample, this clone turned up a few times. The genes are TRBV11-3 and TRBJ1-1; D gene unclear. V was clipped by 3 bases and J by 1 base, with 6 bases between them. Germline V lookup: CDR1 SGHNT, CDR2 YENEEA. This CDR3 has 13 residues. DNA for the CDR3: TGTGCCAGCAGCTTCGGATGGAACACTGAAGCTTTCTTT. It encodes CASSFGWNTEAFF.

The chain combines TRBV7-9 with TRBJ1-2; D perhaps matches TRBD1 (5 bases). Germline CDR1 and CDR2: SEHNR and FQNEAQ (reference sequence). The CDR3 totals 12 residues. V lost 0 bases to trimming and J lost 8 bases, with 7 bases between them. CDR3 bases: TGTGCCAGCAGCTTAGCAGGGGAGGGCTACACCTTC. It is translated as CASSLAGEGYTF.

V and J are TRBV10-1 and TRBJ2-7; D is possibly TRBD1 or TRBD2 (5 bases each). The length of the CDR3 is 16 residues. The germline CDR1 and CDR2 sequences are WNHNN and SYGVQD (reference sequence). Trimming shortened V by 2 bases and J by 3 bases, and 17 bases separated the two germline ends. This CDR3 is CASSEADTLGVYEQYF. CDR3 in DNA: TGCGCCAGCAGTGAGGCGGACACCCTCGGGGTCTACGAGCAGTACTTC.

This clone was seen only once. The chain joins TRBV7-9 to TRBJ2-1, with 9 bases fitting TRBD1. CDR1 and CDR2 (germline): SEHNR, FQNEAQ (reference sequence). V dropped 4 bases and J dropped 7; count of bases not matched to a gene: 8. The CDR3 consists of 15 residues. CDR3 in DNA: TGTGCCAGCAGCTCGCCGGGACAGGGCATAAATGAGCAGTTCTTC. This sequence encodes CASSSPGQGINEQFF. Together with reference TRBV7-9 and TRBJ2-1, the CDR3 gives the full variable domain: DTGVSQNPRHKITKRGQNVTFRCDPISEHNRLYWYRQTLGQGPEFLTYFQNEAQLEKSRLLSDRFSAERPKGSFSTLEIQRTEQGDSAMYLCASSSPGQGINEQFFGPGTRLTVL.

This rearrangement joins TRBV27 to TRBJ2-5, with 7 bases lining up with TRBD2. This CDR3 is built from 16 residues. Germline V gene data show CDR1 as MNHEY and CDR2 as SMNVEV (reference sequence). Unmatched junction bases numbered 6, after V lost 0 bases and J lost 2 bases. The CDR3 protein is CASSLSAGVLQETQYF. CDR3 in DNA: TGTGCCAGCAGTTTATCTGCGGGGGTGTTACAAGAGACCCAGTACTTC.

This clone was seen once. V and J are TRBV28 and TRBJ2-5; weak D call: TRBD1 (5 bases). The germline CDR1 and CDR2 sequences are MDHEN and SYDVKM. The CDR3 totals 17 residues. V was shortened by 2 bases and J by 7 bases, with 23 bases between the two germline ends. The CDR3 bases are TGTGCCAGCAGTTTAAAAGGGGCGGTAAAAACCAAAGGGACCCAGTACTTC. This codes for CASSLKGAVKTKGTQYF.